Listed here are 19 T cell receptor beta chains from one sample, sequenced in a study of blood T cells in healthy people across ages. A second roughly 6 to 11 cycle PCR used barcoded and J-beta primers. Each CDR3 protein is one row after TCRdb ran MiXCR on the 5' RACE reads. The profile shows approximately 770,000 distinct CDR3 sequences, roughly 64% of them singletons. The material sequenced was blood. These receptors all come from a man younger than 40 in good health.

Points on this clonotype: The junction shows a germline mismatch at one end, possibly a read error. The chain recombines TRBV6-5 with TRBJ2-1, with 10 positions matching TRBD2. The CDR3 is made up of 16 amino acids. Germline V gene data show CDR1 as MNHEY and CDR2 as SVGAGI. Written as DNA, the CDR3 is TGTGCCAACAGTTACCCCACTAGCGGGGATTACAATGAGCAGTTCTTC. This sequence encodes CANSYPTSGDYNEQFF.

This clonotype was counted between two and nine times. CDR3: CSATLGVGETQYF. In DNA form, the CDR3 reads TGCAGTGCTACCCTAGGGGTCGGGGAGACCCAGTACTTC. The chain couples TRBV20-1 to TRBJ2-5; D perhaps matches TRBD1 (5 bases). Trimming shortened V by 4 bases and J by 5 bases, and 14 bases separated the two germline ends. Germline values: CDR1 DFQATT, CDR2 SNEGSKA (reference sequence). CDR3 size: 13 residues.

This clonotype was counted a single time. The rearrangement joins TRBV20-1 to TRBJ2-4; D possibly matches TRBD1 or TRBD2 (6 bases each). With the DNA end fitting TRBJ2-7 better, the J assignment may be wrong. CDR1 is DFQATT, CDR2 SNEGSKA, per germline (reference sequence). CDR3 length: 13 residues. In DNA form, the CDR3 reads TGCAGTGCTCCGAGCGGAGGGGGGTACGAGCAGTACTTC. Its translation: CSAPSGGGYEQYF.

The chain uses TRBV10-3 and TRBJ2-5; D is possibly TRBD1 (5 bases). This CDR3 spans 14 amino acids. Germline V gene sequence: CDR1 ENHRY, CDR2 SYGVKD. Deletions cut 4 bases from V and 4 bases from J, with 13 bases between. CDR3 DNA: TGTGCCATCAGTGCCCAGGGTCTTCGAGAGACCCAGTACTTC. Amino acid sequence: CAISAQGLRETQYF.

The chain links TRBV4-3 to TRBJ2-7; weak D call: TRBD2 (5 bases). The germline V and J ends were trimmed by 0 bases and 3 bases, with 9 bases remaining between them. The germline V gene encodes CDR1 LGHNA and CDR2 YSLEER. This CDR3 contains 14 residues. The CDR3 loop is CASSQDGDGYEQYF. CDR3 DNA sequence: TGCGCCAGCAGCCAAGACGGGGATGGCTACGAGCAGTACTTC.

Ten or more counts support this clonotype. The J gene is TRBJ1-2, the V gene TRBV20-1; no firm D call. Germline CDR1 and CDR2: DFQATT and SNEGSKA (reference sequence). Trimming shortened V by 0 bases and J by 7 bases, and 18 bases separated the two germline ends. The CDR3 consists of 15 residues. CDR3 bases: TGCAGTGCTAGAGAGAGGGTGGGGAGCTCAAGTGGCTACACCTTC. Its translation: CSARERVGSSSGYTF.

This chain connects TRBV20-1 to TRBJ1-5; D is possibly TRBD1 (5 bases). The CDR3 contains 12 residues. Germline CDR1 reads DFQATT; CDR2 reads SNEGSKA (reference sequence). Trimming cost V 2 bases and J 6 bases, with 8 bases left between them. For the CDR3, the DNA is TGCAGTGCTAGAACAGGAGTTCAGCCCCAGCATTTT. Its protein is CSARTGVQPQHF.

The chain is built from TRBV3-1 and TRBJ2-6; D gene ambiguous. Germline V CDR1 and CDR2: LGHDT, YNNKEL (reference sequence). Trimming removed 0 bases from V and 2 bases from J, with 8 bases in between. This CDR3 region has 16 residues. CDR3 bases: TGTGCCAGCAGCCAAGATCCCACAGCTGGGGCCAACGTCCTGACTTTC. Amino acids: CASSQDPTAGANVLTF. Together with reference TRBV3-1 and TRBJ2-6, the CDR3 gives the full variable domain: DTAVSQTPKYLVTQMGNDKSIKCEQNLGHDTMYWYKQDSKKFLKIMFSYNNKELIINETVPNRFSPKSPDKAHLNLHINSLELGDSAVYFCASSQDPTAGANVLTFGAGSRLTVL.

This rearrangement joins TRBV2 to TRBJ2-5; D is unresolved. The CDR3 extends over 13 amino acids. The germline V and J ends were trimmed by 4 bases and 6 bases, with 12 bases remaining between them. CDR1 and CDR2 from the germline V gene are SNHLY and FYNNEI. The CDR3 coding sequence is TGTGCCAGCAGTGCTTTATTGACCCAGACCCAGTACTTC. It is translated as CASSALLTQTQYF. Variable domain in full (rest from reference TRBV2 and TRBJ2-5): EPEVTQTPSHQVTQMGQEVILRCVPISNHLYFYWYRQILGQKVEFLVSFYNNEISEKSEIFDDQFSVERPDGSNFTLKIRSTKLEDSAMYFCASSALLTQTQYFGPGTRLLVL.

There are a few counts of this clonotype. The chain recombines TRBV2 with TRBJ2-5; 10 bases map to TRBD1. Germline trimming cut 8 bases from V and 4 bases from J; bases unmatched to any gene: 7. This CDR3 region has 14 residues. Germline V gene lookup returns CDR1 SNHLY and CDR2 FYNNEI. CDR3 in amino acids: CASCRRDRGETQYF. The CDR3 bases are TGTGCCAGCTGCCGGAGGGACAGGGGAGAGACCCAGTACTTC.

This chain joins TRBV4-1 and TRBJ2-7; no clear D gene. Germline V gene lookup returns CDR1 MGHRA and CDR2 YSYEKL. CDR3 length equals 14 residues. The V end lost 1 base, the J end lost 3 bases, and 10 bases lay between the germline ends. In DNA form, the CDR3 reads TGCGCCAGCAGCCAAGGCAACGGCTACTACGAGCAGTACTTC. Translation gives CASSQGNGYYEQYF.

The rearrangement joins TRBV6-6 to TRBJ2-7; D unclear. Trimming cost V 6 bases and J 3 bases, with 9 bases left between them. The CDR3 covers 12 residues. Looked up from germline, CDR1 is MNHNY and CDR2 is SVGAGI (reference sequence). In DNA form, the CDR3 reads TGTGCCAGCAGCCCGACCTACTACGAGCAGTACTTC. This encodes CASSPTYYEQYF.

The chain joins TRBV11-2 to TRBJ2-5, with a tentative D call TRBD2 (7 bases). V was clipped by 7 bases and J by 4 bases, with 28 bases between them. This CDR3 has 18 residues. Germline V lookup: CDR1 SGHAT, CDR2 FQNNGV. The CDR3 reads CASTLRGGANSGGETQYF. In nucleotides, the CDR3 is TGTGCCAGCACCCTTAGAGGGGGGGCTAATTCAGGAGGAGAGACCCAGTACTTC. Full variable domain (rest looked up from reference TRBV11-2 and TRBJ2-5): EAGVAQSPRYKIIEKRQSVAFWCNPISGHATLYWYQQILGQGPKLLIQFQNNGVVDDSQLPKDRFSAERLKGVDSTLKIQPAKLEDSAVYLCASTLRGGANSGGETQYFGPGTRLLVL.

This clonotype has more than one count but fewer than ten. The chain links TRBV15 to TRBJ2-1; 11 bases line up with TRBD2. The CDR3 runs 19 residues. Unmatched junction bases numbered 15, after V lost 8 bases and J lost 0 bases. The V gene's germline CDR1 is LNHNV and CDR2 YYDKDF (reference sequence). CDR3 nucleotide sequence: TGTGCCACCGGTGATAGCGGGGGGGCCATTATTAGCTCCTACAATGAGCAGTTCTTC. Protein: CATGDSGGAIISSYNEQFF.

This sequence joins TRBV6-5 and TRBJ2-7; D is perhaps TRBD2 (6 bases). The length of the CDR3 is 14 residues. Per germline, CDR1 MNHEY and CDR2 SVGAGI. The ends were cut back, 4 bases at V and 0 bases at J, with 10 bases in the middle. CDR3 protein: CASSLDYLSYEQYF. In DNA, the CDR3 is TGTGCCAGCAGTTTGGACTACCTCTCCTACGAGCAGTACTTC.

V is TRBV20-1 and J is TRBJ2-1, with TRBD2 as a possible D gene (5 bases). V was clipped by 3 bases and J by 5 bases, with 17 bases between them. This CDR3 comprises 15 residues. The germline gives CDR1 DFQATT, CDR2 SNEGSKA (reference sequence). The CDR3 DNA is TGCAGTGCTAGTTATTCCGCGGGCCTGAACAATGAGCAGTTCTTC. It is translated as CSASYSAGLNNEQFF.

This chain connects TRBV15 to TRBJ2-7; D tentatively fits TRBD1 or TRBD2 (5 bases each). V was cut by 3 bases and J by 10 bases, with 13 bases left in between. The CDR3 runs to 12 residues. Germline CDR1 reads LNHNV; CDR2 reads YYDKDF (reference sequence). CDR3 DNA: TGTGCCACCAGCAGGGGACCCGGGGACCAGTACTTC. It codes for CATSRGPGDQYF.

In its sample, this clonotype was seen a few times. The rearrangement links TRBV20-1 to TRBJ2-5; TRBD1 matches 9 bases. V shed 0 bases and J 11 bases; nucleotides not matched to a gene: 13. The CDR3 is 15 residues long. Germline CDR1 DFQATT, CDR2 SNEGSKA (reference sequence). CDR3 DNA: TGCAGTGCTAGAGATCGTGAACAGGGGGCTGTCAAGCAGTACTTC. Its protein product is CSARDREQGAVKQYF.

The chain recombines TRBV7-8 with TRBJ2-7; TRBD2 aligns across 12 bases. Germline values: CDR1 SGHVS, CDR2 FQNEAQ. Losses at the gene ends were 4 bases for V and 4 bases for J; bases not matched to a gene: 5. The CDR3 sequence is 15 residues long. CDR3 protein: CASSSTSGRFYEQYF. The DNA for the CDR3 is TGTGCCAGCAGCTCGACTAGCGGGAGATTTTACGAGCAGTACTTC.